These 22 T cell receptor beta chains share one sample of origin, sequenced in a study of brain T cells in children with intractable seizures. Only in-frame clones appear in the TCRdb table, and some are missing; sequencing was by immunoSEQ multiplex PCR. The repertoire holds roughly 8,300 clones, with around 70% as singletons. The sequenced cases were selected for having the highest brain T cell transcript signatures. Material: resected brain tissue, obtained at surgery. Receptors originate from a boy in the first two years of life with tuberous sclerosis and intractable seizures.

Within the sample, this clone is large. The identical CDR3 is also encoded by other nucleotide sequences in the sample. The chain recombines TRBV6-6 with TRBJ1-5; no clear D. The ends were cut back, 3 bases at V and 6 bases at J, with 0 bases in the middle. The germline V gene has CDR1 MNHNY and CDR2 SVGAGI (reference sequence). The CDR3 covers 10 residues. The CDR3 loop is CASSYQPQHF. CDR3 DNA: TGTGCCAGCAGTTATCAGCCCCAGCATTTT.

V gene TRBV6-1 combines with J gene TRBJ1-2; D ambiguous. V was cut by 6 bases and J by 6 bases, with 8 bases left in between. Per the germline V gene, CDR1 is MNHNS and CDR2 is SASEGT. CDR3 length equals 11 residues. The CDR3 loop is CASRDLDGYTF. The CDR3 nucleotides read TGTGCCAGCAGGGATTTGGATGGCTACACCTTC.

The sample holds a few counts of this clone. The rearrangement joins TRBV6-6 to TRBJ1-1; possible D gene TRBD1, 5 bases. The V gene lost 10 bases and the J gene lost 5 bases, with 23 bases spanning the gap. Germline V gene data show CDR1 as MNHNY and CDR2 as SVGAGI (reference sequence). This CDR3 region has 15 residues. Here the CDR3 reads CAINQFGGRGTEAFF. CDR3 nucleotides: TGTGCCATCAACCAATTCGGGGGGAGGGGAACTGAAGCTTTCTTT.

This clone was seen only once. The gene calls are TRBV7-9 and TRBJ1-1; no firm D call. The CDR3 length is 17 residues. The ends were cut back, 0 bases at V and 2 bases at J, with 16 bases in the middle. The germline V gene encodes CDR1 SEHNR and CDR2 FQNEAQ (reference sequence). The CDR3 sequence: CASSLALSTIPNTEAFF. The CDR3 DNA is TGTGCCAGCAGCTTAGCGCTAAGTACGATTCCCAACACTGAAGCTTTCTTT.

This clone ranks as medium-sized (0.01 to 0.1%). The J gene is TRBJ2-7, the V gene TRBV7-9; D is undetermined. Germline V gives CDR1 SEHNR, CDR2 FQNEAQ (reference sequence). The CDR3 runs 12 residues. V was cut by 0 bases and J by 9 bases, with 9 bases left in between. CDR3 sequence reads: CASSLAPKVQYF. In nucleotides, the CDR3 is TGTGCCAGCAGCTTAGCCCCGAAGGTGCAGTACTTC.

A remark on this clone: Other nucleotide sequences in the sample specify the same CDR3. The gene calls are TRBV9 and TRBJ2-7; D is uncertain. V lost 3 bases and J 3 bases, leaving 10 bases between the germline ends. The CDR3 contains 13 residues. The germline V gene encodes CDR1 SGDLS and CDR2 YYNGEE. The CDR3 protein is CASSEGTSYEQYF. In nucleotides, the CDR3 is TGTGCCAGCAGCGAGGGAACCAGCTACGAGCAGTACTTC.

CDR3 nucleotide sequence: TGTGCCAGCAGTGGGGACGACAATGAGCAGTTCTTC. It is translated as CASSGDDNEQFF. The V and J genes are TRBV2 and TRBJ2-1; D assignment may be TRBD1 or TRBD2 (5 bases each). Between the trimmed V and J ends, which lost 4 bases and 5 bases, there was a span of 6 bases. The CDR3 is 12 amino acids. Germline CDR1 is SNHLY and CDR2 is FYNNEI.

This chain joins TRBV5-1 and TRBJ2-5; the D gene is possibly TRBD2 (5 bases). The CDR3 covers 14 residues. V was cut by 0 bases and J by 1 base, with 7 bases left in between. From germline, CDR1 is SGHRS and CDR2 YFSETQ. The CDR3 DNA reads as TGCGCCAGCAGCTTGGTCGGGGTCCAAGAGACCCAGTACTTC. This sequence encodes CASSLVGVQETQYF. Complete variable domain (other parts from reference TRBV5-1 and TRBJ2-5): KAGVTQTPRYLIKTRGQQVTLSCSPISGHRSVSWYQQTPGQGLQFLFEYFSETQRNKGNFPGRFSGRQFSNSRSEMNVSTLELGDSALYLCASSLVGVQETQYFGPGTRLLVL.

The chain carries TRBV11-1 and TRBJ2-7; 8 bases align to TRBD1. Germline values: CDR1 SGHAT, CDR2 FQDESV (reference sequence). J lost 2 bases, V lost 5 bases, and 5 bases had no gene match. The CDR3 loop spans 14 amino acids. The CDR3, as DNA: TGTGCCAGCAGCCGGGGCAGGGGGCCCTACGAGCAGTACTTC. Translating gives CASSRGRGPYEQYF.

J is TRBJ2-5 and V is TRBV7-9; D is unresolved. The CDR3 sequence is 13 residues long. The V end lost 4 bases, the J end lost 0 bases, and 6 bases lay between the germline ends. Germline V CDR1 and CDR2: SEHNR, FQNEAQ (reference sequence). CDR3 DNA sequence: TGTGCCAGCAGCTCCGAGTACCAAGAGACCCAGTACTTC. This sequence encodes CASSSEYQETQYF. Complete variable domain (other parts from reference TRBV7-9 and TRBJ2-5): DTGVSQNPRHKITKRGQNVTFRCDPISEHNRLYWYRQTLGQGPEFLTYFQNEAQLEKSRLLSDRFSAERPKGSFSTLEIQRTEQGDSAMYLCASSSEYQETQYFGPGTRLLVL.

The V and J genes are TRBV28 and TRBJ2-5; D not resolved. The CDR3 length is 14 residues. From germline, CDR1 is MDHEN and CDR2 SYDVKM. V was clipped by 5 bases and J by 7 bases, with 17 bases between them. CDR3 in amino acids: CASSPAYLLGTQYF. CDR3 sequence (DNA): TGTGCCAGCAGTCCAGCCTATCTCTTGGGGACCCAGTACTTC. Together with reference TRBV28 and TRBJ2-5, the CDR3 gives the full variable domain: DVKVTQSSRYLVKRTGEKVFLECVQDMDHENMFWYRQDPGLGLRLIYFSYDVKMKEKGDIPEGYSVSREKKERFSLILESASTNQTSMYLCASSPAYLLGTQYFGPGTRLLVL.

The rearrangement uses TRBV19 and TRBJ1-1; D gene uncertain. Germline CDR1 is LNHDA and CDR2 is SQIVND (reference sequence). The CDR3 length is 15 residues. Trimming stripped 3 bases from V and 3 bases from J, with 14 bases between. This CDR3 reads CASSISPPGYTEAFF. CDR3 nucleotides: TGTGCCAGTAGTATTAGTCCTCCGGGATACACTGAAGCTTTCTTT. Complete variable domain (other parts from reference TRBV19 and TRBJ1-1): DGGITQSPKYLFRKEGQNVTLSCEQNLNHDAMYWYRQDPGQGLRLIYYSQIVNDFQKGDIAEGYSVSREKKESFPLTVTSAQKNPTAFYLCASSISPPGYTEAFFGQGTRLTVV.

The V gene is TRBV7-2, the J gene TRBJ1-3; D uncertain. V dropped 5 bases and J dropped 1 base, with 12 bases sitting between them. Germline loops: CDR1 SGHTA, CDR2 FQGNSA. The CDR3 length is 15 residues. CDR3 sequence reads: CASSHYLESGNTIYF. DNA of the CDR3: TGTGCCAGCAGCCATTACTTGGAGTCTGGAAACACCATATATTTT.

This chain links TRBV7-3 with TRBJ2-1; 10 bases are shared with TRBD2. Trimming took 4 bases from V and 7 from J; bases not matched to a gene: 10. There are 16 residues in the CDR3. In germline, CDR1 is SGHTA, CDR2 FQGTGA. The CDR3 DNA is TGTGCCAGCAGCTCGACCCCTGGGACTAGCGTAAATGAGCAGTTCTTC. This encodes CASSSTPGTSVNEQFF.

The rearrangement uses TRBV7-3 and TRBJ1-6; D remains ambiguous. Germline CDR1 is SGHTA and CDR2 is FQGTGA. The V end was cut by 1 base, the J end by 7 bases, with 8 bases between. This CDR3 has 14 amino acids. This CDR3 reads CASSLSGENSPLHF. CDR3 nucleotide sequence: TGTGCCAGCAGCTTAAGCGGGGAAAATTCACCCCTCCACTTT.

This chain joins TRBV4-2 and TRBJ2-2; the match to TRBD2 covers 10 bases. Losses at the gene ends were 2 bases for V and 5 bases for J; bases not matched to a gene: 5. The CDR3 extends over 16 amino acids. CDR1 is LGHNA, CDR2 YNFKEQ, per germline. The CDR3 DNA reads as TGTGCCAGCAGCCAAAAAGCGGGGGGGTTAACCGGGGAGCTGTTTTTT. Translated: CASSQKAGGLTGELFF.

The chain uses TRBV19 and TRBJ2-7, with TRBD1 matching over 7 bases. Germline V gene sequence: CDR1 LNHDA, CDR2 SQIVND (reference sequence). Trimming took 4 bases from V and 6 from J; bases not matched to a gene: 3. There are 12 residues in the CDR3. This CDR3 is CASSTRQGEQYF. The DNA of the CDR3 is TGTGCCAGTAGTACACGACAGGGCGAGCAGTACTTC.

The chain links TRBV7-2 to TRBJ1-4, with D unresolved. This CDR3 has 15 amino acids. Looked up from germline, CDR1 is SGHTA and CDR2 is FQGNSA. Trimming shortened V by 0 bases and J by 3 bases, and 8 bases separated the two germline ends. The CDR3 region has the DNA TGTGCCAGCAGCTTAGCAGGAAATGCTAATGAAAAACTGTTTTTT. Protein sequence: CASSLAGNANEKLFF.

This clone was seen a handful of times. This chain connects TRBV3-1 (or the pseudogene TRBV3-2) to TRBJ1-6, with TRBD1 as a possible D gene (5 bases). In germline, CDR1 is LGHDT, CDR2 YNNKEL (reference sequence). The CDR3 has 17 residues. Trimming removed 0 bases at V and 5 bases at J, with 14 bases between. The CDR3 region is CASSQEVPGANNSPLHF. Written as DNA, the CDR3 is TGTGCCAGCAGCCAAGAAGTCCCCGGGGCAAATAATTCACCCCTCCACTTT.

This clone was counted only a few times. The rearrangement links TRBV5-8 to TRBJ1-2; D might be TRBD1 (6 bases). Germline CDR1 and CDR2: SGHTS and YDEGEE. The CDR3 spans 16 residues. With 6 bases removed from V and 4 bases from J, the gap between germline ends came to 22 bases. CDR3 DNA sequence: TGTGCCAGCACCATTGGGCAGGAGGCAGGGGCCTATGGCTACACCTTC. Translation gives CASTIGQEAGAYGYTF.

V usage is TRBV14 and J usage is TRBJ2-3; D not resolved. Germline V gene data show CDR1 as SGHDN and CDR2 as FVKESK. CDR3 length equals 15 residues. V was clipped by 3 bases and J by 4 bases, with 14 bases between them. CDR3 nucleotide sequence: TGTGCCAGCAGCCAGCAAACTGGTAGAGCAGATACGCAGTATTTT. Encoded protein: CASSQQTGRADTQYF.

This chain connects TRBV7-2 to TRBJ1-1; D remains unclear. This CDR3 comprises 13 residues. Germline loops: CDR1 SGHTA, CDR2 FQGNSA. V lost 4 bases and J lost 3, with 9 bases in between. The CDR3 region has the DNA TGTGCCAGCAGCTCAACGGTAGACACTGAAGCTTTCTTT. It encodes CASSSTVDTEAFF.